This section outlines one TCR beta chain sequence together with its context. Its target is not known. Original data processing: Filtering of immunoSEQ junctional sequences could not match full-length read filtering. Profiling relied on immunoSEQ multiplex PCR, and the TCRdb table lists in-frame clones only, not all of them. V and J calls plus clone size are reproduced from that table; the DNA served to infer D and trimming. The sample contains millions of clones, about 95% of which appear only once. The sample comes from a study of shared clonotypes between healthy human individuals. Study-level information: The plates for each donor numbered three CD4 naive, three CD4 memory, two CD8 naive and one CD8 memory. Broader study findings: Collection of samples was limited to blood; tissue repertoires likely differ. Genetic and exposure-history diversity was limited by the small donor number.

Germline V gene sequence: CDR1 LNHDA, CDR2 SQIVND (reference sequence). V lost 1 base and J lost 0, with 9 bases in between. CDR3 length: 15 residues. CD8 cells regarded as naive lacked CD45RO, were positively chosen for CCR7, and omitted terminally differentiated effector memory CD45RA+ cells. The receptor was isolated from a man between 18 and 29 years old in good health. The sequenced material came from naive CD8+ T cells sorted from blood. The chain couples TRBV19 to TRBJ2-5, with D maybe TRBD1 (5 bases). This CDR3 reads CASSIAGHHQETQYF. CDR3 DNA: TGTGCCAGTAGTATAGCCGGACACCACCAAGAGACCCAGTACTTC.